The 4 T cell receptor beta chains below were found in one sample sequenced in a study of blood T cell repertoires in COVID-19. Libraries were prepared by immunoSEQ multiplex PCR; TCRdb keeps only in-frame clonotypes and omits some of them. The table lists roughly 19,000 clones, approximately 88% of them singletons. Sequencing was done on a sample of PBMCs or T cells enriched from blood (not recorded which). These receptors were obtained from a woman aged 30 to 39 who had recovered from COVID-19.

This sequence joins TRBV11-3 and TRBJ2-3; TRBD1 might be the D (5 bases). The length of the CDR3 is 14 residues. Trimming stripped 1 base from V and 2 bases from J, with 7 bases between. The V gene's germline CDR1 is SGHNT and CDR2 YENEEA. CDR3 DNA: TGTGCCAGCAGCTTAGGGGGCCTCACAGATACGCAGTATTTT. This codes for CASSLGGLTDTQYF.

The chain couples TRBV5-1 to TRBJ2-7; 11 bases line up with TRBD2. The V gene's germline CDR1 is SGHRS and CDR2 YFSETQ. The CDR3 loop spans 16 amino acids. V shed 4 bases, J shed 1 base, and the junction held 7 bases outside the gene matches. The CDR3 region is CASSPPSSGGSYEQYF. CDR3 bases: TGCGCCAGCAGCCCCCCATCTAGCGGGGGGTCCTACGAGCAGTACTTC.

The chain combines TRBV27 with TRBJ1-1; 8 bases agree with TRBD1. In germline, CDR1 is MNHEY, CDR2 SMNVEV (reference sequence). This CDR3 has 15 amino acids. V trimming: 3 bases; J trimming: 0 bases; junction bases outside the gene matches: 3. The CDR3 nucleotides read TGTGCCAGCAGTTTCGGGACAGGACTGAACACTGAAGCTTTCTTT. Amino acid sequence: CASSFGTGLNTEAFF.

The gene calls are TRBV5-4 and TRBJ2-7, with 9 bases fitting TRBD1. The CDR3 sequence is 16 residues long. Germline loops: CDR1 SGHNT, CDR2 YYREEE (reference sequence). With 6 bases clipped from V and 0 bases from J, the junction kept 10 bases outside the gene matches. CDR3 DNA: TGTGCCAGCATGGCCGGGACAGGGATTCTCTCCTACGAGCAGTACTTC. Protein: CASMAGTGILSYEQYF. Filled out from reference TRBV5-4 and TRBJ2-7, the complete variable domain reads ETGVTQSPTHLIKTRGQQVTLRCSSQSGHNTVSWYQQALGQGPQFIFQYYREEENGRGNFPPRFSGLQFPNYSSELNVNALELDDSALYLCASMAGTGILSYEQYFGPGTRLTVT.